There are many counts of the clone carrying this T cell receptor (beta chain). What it binds is unknown. Assembly of TCR beta libraries relied on iRepertoire HTBI primers together with Arm-PCR of CDR3 regions. From the multiplex PCR reads, TCRdb called clonotypes with MiXCR, one entry per CDR3 protein. The table lists around 450,000 distinct CDR3 sequences, roughly a fifth of them singletons. This entry belongs to a study of regulatory T cells in long-lasting Graves disease. The CDR3 spans 13 residues. Per germline, CDR1 SEHNR and CDR2 FQNEAQ (reference sequence). V lost 0 bases and J 2 bases, leaving 5 bases between the germline ends. Time point given: persistent/refractory GD, antithyroid drugs over 5 years with positive TRAb. Extracted RNA from PBMCs served as the source of the TCR library. Clinicians diagnosed Graves' disease using American Thyroid Association guidelines. General study results and limits: Persistent Graves' patients had lower TCR diversity than newly diagnosed ones. Persistent disease samples used TRBV28, TRBJ1-2 and TRBJ2-5 preferentially.

The clonotype comes from a female donor with Graves disease. The rearrangement links TRBV7-9 to TRBJ2-7; no clear D. This sample comprised peripheral blood mononuclear cells (PBMCs), obtained when the disease was refractory, from a patient treated with antithyroid drugs. This CDR3 reads CASSLADPYEQYF. DNA of the CDR3: TGTGCCAGCAGCTTAGCAGACCCCTACGAGCAGTACTTC.